Following are 24 T cell receptor beta chains from one sample sequenced in a study of low-dose radiotherapy and immunotherapy resistance in tumors. Priming of first-strand cDNA relied on TRAV- and TRBV-specific primers (covering alpha and beta chains). TCRs underwent approximately 20 PCR cycles of amplification with a constant-region primer and V-primer adapter. TCRdb fed the reads into MiXCR, producing one record per CDR3 protein. The table has more than 9,000 distinct CDR3 sequences, roughly four fifths seen once. These receptors were collected from a human donor with advanced metastatic prostate, ovarian, gallbladder or colorectal cancer (not recorded which). This table probably holds off-target reads from a library built for another chain.

This clonotype was detected only once. The CDR3 coding sequence is TGTGCCACCGCGACAGGGGGCTTGTACGAGCAGTACTTC. The encoded protein is CATATGGLYEQYF. This chain joins TRBV10-3 and TRBJ2-7, with 10 bases fitting TRBD1. The CDR3 loop spans 13 amino acids. V trimming: 10 bases; J trimming: 4 bases; junction bases outside the gene matches: 7. Per germline, CDR1 ENHRY and CDR2 SYGVKD.

The chain uses TRBV4-2 and TRBJ2-1; no clear D gene. Germline CDR1 is LGHNA and CDR2 is YNFKEQ. Trimming cost V 0 bases and J 0 bases, with 9 bases left between them. The CDR3 is 16 residues long. For the CDR3, the DNA is TGTGCCAGCAGCCAAGACCGCGGTAGCTCCTACAATGAGCAGTTCTTC. It yields the protein CASSQDRGSSYNEQFF.

The chain joins TRBV4-1 to TRBJ2-3; D is uncertain. Looked up from germline, CDR1 is MGHRA and CDR2 is YSYEKL. The CDR3 runs 15 residues. V was clipped by 1 base and J by 2 bases, with 10 bases between them. The CDR3 coding sequence is TGCGCCAGCAGCCAAGTAGGTCTATCCACAGATACGCAGTATTTT. Its protein is CASSQVGLSTDTQYF.

The chain couples TRBV2 to TRBJ2-2; TRBD1 matches 9 bases. This CDR3 is 15 amino acids long. Germline V lookup: CDR1 SNHLY, CDR2 FYNNEI. V lost 6 bases and J lost 0; bases outside the gene matches: 2. The CDR3 region is CASRQGAANTGELFF. In DNA, the CDR3 is TGTGCCAGCAGACAGGGGGCCGCGAACACCGGGGAGCTGTTTTTT.

The V call is TRBV12-3 or TRBV12-4, the J call TRBJ1-2; no firm D call. This CDR3 comprises 16 residues. The ends were cut back, 6 bases at V and 7 bases at J, with 24 bases in the middle. CDR3: CASSPPFPGSQLGYTF. CDR3 bases: TGTGCCAGCAGCCCACCCTTTCCCGGGAGTCAACTTGGCTACACCTTC.

The V and J genes are TRBV28 and TRBJ2-3, with 10 bases that match TRBD2. There are 17 residues in the CDR3. V trimming: 3 bases; J trimming: 0 bases; junction bases outside the gene matches: 6. CDR1 and CDR2 from the germline V gene are MDHEN and SYDVKM. As DNA, the CDR3 is TGTGCCAGCAGTTTCGCTAGCGGGAGCTCCAGCACAGATACGCAGTATTTT. Translated, it gives CASSFASGSSSTDTQYF.

This rearrangement joins TRBV7-9 to TRBJ2-3; the D gene is possibly TRBD2 (6 bases). V gave up 1 base and J gave up 1 base, with 9 bases separating them. The CDR3 has 15 residues. Germline loops: CDR1 SEHNR, CDR2 FQNEAQ (reference sequence). CDR3 nucleotides: TGTGCCAGCAGCTTAGGCCAGCGGGGCACAGATACGCAGTATTTT. It translates to CASSLGQRGTDTQYF. The full variable domain, completed using reference TRBV7-9 and TRBJ2-3, is DTGVSQNPRHKITKRGQNVTFRCDPISEHNRLYWYRQTLGQGPEFLTYFQNEAQLEKSRLLSDRFSAERPKGSFSTLEIQRTEQGDSAMYLCASSLGQRGTDTQYFGPGTRLTVL.

The rearrangement joins TRBV9 to TRBJ2-1; D is perhaps TRBD2 (6 bases). Deletions cut 4 bases from V and 2 bases from J, with 13 bases between. Germline assignment: CDR1 SGDLS and CDR2 YYNGEE. The CDR3 is made up of 15 amino acids. The CDR3 region is CASSPGLGTYNEQFF. For the CDR3, the DNA is TGTGCCAGCAGCCCGGGACTGGGGACCTACAATGAGCAGTTCTTC.

The rearrangement joins TRBV19 to TRBJ1-5; unclear D gene. V was clipped by 5 bases and J by 5 bases, with 13 bases between them. Germline loops: CDR1 LNHDA, CDR2 SQIVND (reference sequence). The CDR3 is 14 residues long. Here the CDR3 reads CASSSPNSDQPQHF. In nucleotides, the CDR3 is TGTGCCAGTAGTTCACCAAACAGCGATCAGCCCCAGCATTTT.

The rearrangement links TRBV29-1 to TRBJ2-7, with 13 bases matching TRBD2. The ends lost 6 bases at V and 2 bases at J; junction bases unmatched: 4. Looked up from germline, CDR1 is SQVTM and CDR2 is ANQGSEA. The CDR3 covers 14 residues. CDR3 region: CSVRTSGSTYEQYF. CDR3 nucleotides: TGCAGCGTGAGGACTAGCGGGAGTACCTACGAGCAGTACTTC.

Comments on this clonotype: Germline and junction disagree at one end, which may indicate a read error. The CDR3 here is CASSPGQGTGTQYF. Here the CDR3 DNA reads TGCGCCAGCAGTCCGGGACAGGGCACAGGTACGCAGTATTTT. The V call is TRBV5-1, the J call TRBJ2-3; 9 bases are shared with TRBD1. This CDR3 comprises 14 residues. Per the germline V gene, CDR1 is SGHRS and CDR2 is YFSETQ.

The DNA of the CDR3 is TGTGCCAGCACCCAAAGGGGGAGCAGAACACAAGAGACCCAGTACTTC. Translating it yields CASTQRGSRTQETQYF. The V and J genes are TRBV2 and TRBJ2-5, with D possibly matching TRBD1 (6 bases). Germline V gene lookup returns CDR1 SNHLY and CDR2 FYNNEI. This CDR3 has 16 amino acids. V lost 7 bases, J lost 2 bases, and 20 bases lay in between. Full variable domain (missing parts from reference TRBV2 and TRBJ2-5): EPEVTQTPSHQVTQMGQEVILRCVPISNHLYFYWYRQILGQKVEFLVSFYNNEISEKSEIFDDQFSVERPDGSNFTLKIRSTKLEDSAMYFCASTQRGSRTQETQYFGPGTRLLVL.

The rearrangement uses TRBV3-1 and TRBJ2-1; TRBD2 matches at 7 bases. Trimming cost V 11 bases and J 3 bases; bases outside gene matches: 4. CDR1 LGHDT and CDR2 YNNKEL come from the germline V gene (reference sequence). The CDR3 runs 12 residues. DNA of the CDR3: TGTGCCGCGGGAGTAGGCTACAATGAGCAGTTCTTC. Amino acid sequence: CAAGVGYNEQFF.

The chain has TRBV5-1 and TRBJ2-2; either TRBD1 or TRBD2 may fit D (6 bases each). The CDR3 is made up of 16 amino acids. V lost 3 bases, J lost 13 bases, and 25 bases lay in between. Germline-derived CDR1 and CDR2 are SGHRS and YFSETQ. CDR3 coding DNA: TGCGCCAGCAGCTCGTATGATGACGGGGGCCCCCGTGGGCTGTTTTTT. Its protein is CASSSYDDGGPRGLFF.

The V and J genes are TRBV18 and TRBJ2-5; D not resolved. Germline-derived CDR1 and CDR2 are KGHSH and LQKENI. V lost 6 bases and J 5 bases, leaving 13 bases between the germline ends. The CDR3 contains 13 residues. CDR3 region: CASSLRPGETQYF. Here the CDR3 DNA reads TGTGCCAGCTCCCTCAGACCCGGGGAGACCCAGTACTTC.

The rearrangement uses TRBV28 and TRBJ1-2, with TRBD1 identical over 11 bases. J was trimmed by 7 bases and V by 6 bases; bases with no gene match: 19. CDR3 length: 18 amino acids. Per the germline V gene, CDR1 is MDHEN and CDR2 is SYDVKM. CDR3 sequence reads: CASSVINPGDRGFFGYTF. The CDR3 DNA reads TGTGCCAGCAGCGTCATAAACCCGGGGGACAGGGGGTTTTTTGGCTACACCTTC.

This clonotype showed up just a few times. This chain links TRBV5-6 with TRBJ2-3, with D unclear. CDR3 length: 15 amino acids. Germline V gives CDR1 SGHDT, CDR2 YYEEEE. Trimming stripped 6 bases from V and 0 bases from J, with 14 bases between. The CDR3 reads CASTSGPASTDTQYF. The CDR3 coding sequence is TGTGCCAGCACCTCCGGTCCAGCTAGCACAGATACGCAGTATTTT.

The V call is TRBV28, the J call TRBJ2-7, with 7 bases matching TRBD2. The trim removed 7 bases at V and 6 bases at J, leaving 12 bases unmatched. Germline lookup yields CDR1 MDHEN and CDR2 SYDVKM. The CDR3 has 14 amino acids. CDR3 loop: CASTLSGSPPEQYF. Here the CDR3 DNA reads TGTGCCAGCACCCTTAGCGGGTCCCCTCCCGAGCAGTACTTC.

There are a few counts of this clonotype. The chain joins TRBV9 to TRBJ2-7; TRBD2 agrees at 7 bases. Germline values: CDR1 SGDLS, CDR2 YYNGEE. The CDR3 covers 14 residues. V shed 3 bases and J 6 bases; nucleotides not matched to a gene: 9. CDR3 DNA: TGTGCCAGCAGCGACGGACTAGTACCCGGCGAGCAGTACTTC. Encoded protein: CASSDGLVPGEQYF.

This sequence joins TRBV12-3 or TRBV12-4 and TRBJ1-2; D unresolved. With 4 bases removed from V and 4 bases from J, the gap between germline ends came to 4 bases. There are 11 residues in the CDR3. The CDR3 DNA reads as TGTGCCAGCAGTTCTCGCTATGGCTACACCTTC. Protein product: CASSSRYGYTF.

This chain connects TRBV28 to TRBJ2-7; no reliable D call. Germline V lookup: CDR1 MDHEN, CDR2 SYDVKM. The length of the CDR3 is 12 residues. The CDR3 is CSHGLQGYEQYF. The CDR3 DNA is TGTTCTCATGGGCTCCAAGGGTACGAGCAGTACTTC.

This clonotype was seen a few times. The chain carries TRBV4-1 and TRBJ2-1; 10 positions agree with TRBD2. This CDR3 comprises 18 residues. Germline lookup yields CDR1 MGHRA and CDR2 YSYEKL. The V gene end was trimmed by 2 bases and the J gene end by 5 bases; junction bases not matched to a gene: 12. The CDR3: CASSQMGVAGGQNNEQFF. The CDR3, as DNA: TGCGCCAGCAGCCAAATGGGGGTAGCGGGAGGACAAAACAATGAGCAGTTCTTC.

This clonotype was picked up a small number of times. In DNA form, the CDR3 reads TGTGCCAGCAGCAAAATGAGGTCCACGAACACCGGGGAGCTGTTTTTT. This codes for CASSKMRSTNTGELFF. The V call is TRBV21-1, the J call TRBJ2-2. TRBV21-1 is deemed a pseudogene. The CDR3 has 16 amino acids.

The chain combines TRBV3-1 with TRBJ1-1; TRBD1 is a possible D gene (5 bases). This CDR3 is 13 amino acids long. Trimming left V 1 base short and J 11 bases short, with 14 bases between. The V gene's germline CDR1 is LGHDT and CDR2 YNNKEL (reference sequence). This CDR3 reads CASSQVDGGKAFF. DNA for the CDR3: TGTGCCAGCAGCCAAGTCGATGGGGGGAAGGCTTTCTTT. Drawing the rest from reference TRBV3-1 and TRBJ1-1, the complete variable domain is DTAVSQTPKYLVTQMGNDKSIKCEQNLGHDTMYWYKQDSKKFLKIMFSYNNKELIINETVPNRFSPKSPDKAHLNLHINSLELGDSAVYFCASSQVDGGKAFFGQGTRLTVV.